The rows below give T cell receptor beta chains drawn from one sample of a study of cytomegalovirus exposure and HLA in healthy donors. Method: immunoSEQ multiplex PCR; TCRdb's copy keeps in-frame clones and lacks some. The sample carries approximately 220,000 clones, 83% recorded once. Specimen: PBMCs. These receptors all stem from a girl between 10 and 17 years old in good health and CMV-seronegative. Each CDR3 is given without its conserved first and last residue. Clone sizes are given selectively: once, few, many, or a class where the clone is expanded.

v_call clone_size cdr3_aa
TRBV27 NA ASGLSGSTEAF
TRBV6-5 NA ASSQTSGSGNTIY
TRBV7-3 once ASSSSGRGYNEQF
TRBV7-3 NA ASSLNGRNTEAF
TRBV21-1 NA ASSDGRDSEFGWDPSSGNTIY
TRBV28 NA AIRQGLGNTEAF
TRBV28 NA ASSSPPPTGVSNQPQH
TRBV6-1 NA ASSDFPGHLNTEAF
TRBV11-1 NA ACRDRAEGNTEAF
TRBV4-1 NA ASSQEPQGVDTEAF
TRBV19 NA ASSRASLTEAF
TRBV28 NA ASRYDRRNYGYT
TRBV28 NA ASTTWGQPLNTEAF
TRBV7-3 NA ASSATGGSYEQY
TRBV6-7 NA ASSYQQSYEQY
TRBV6-1 NA ASSEAGRRALH
TRBV15 once ATSRDSYEQY
TRBV19 NA ASSLGTSYTVPYNEQF
TRBV10-3 NA AIMVYGSYEQY
TRBV6-5 NA ASSYSMTGEGYEQY
TRBV28 NA ASSSIQGANEKLF
TRBV28 once ASGGAGTPLNYGYT
TRBV18 NA ASSPQPVQTGEKLF
TRBV29-1 NA SVAVLGEQF
TRBV7-3 NA ASSLTSRGLGLDEQF
TRBV9 NA ASSPSIGLAGTGANVLT
TRBV27 NA ASSLSTGGDGYT
TRBV29-1 NA SARTGIEKLF
TRBV6-1 NA ASSTTGDPRTEAF
TRBV28 few AARRDRVRQPQH
TRBV2 NA ASRGDSYGYT
TRBV5-4 NA ASSSDSELTDTQY
TRBV5-6 NA ASSHATGNTEAF
TRBV27 NA ASSFRGQGNTEAF
TRBV28 NA ASAGLFNQPQH
TRBV6-5 NA ASSYRARGYEQY
TRBV4-1 NA ASSQGDRGHEQF
TRBV7-8 NA ASSFRRDSDQPQH
TRBV28 NA ASSPPSVGRYTEAF
TRBV30 once AWSVRGNTIY
TRBV7-7 NA ASSFAFSRQETQY
TRBV2 NA ASRRREVAYEQY
TRBV11-2 NA ASSKQGGYT
TRBV6-6 few ASRQGTRPGELF
TRBV7-3 NA ASSLGPGGLYEQY
TRBV7-9 few ASSLETGTGHTEAF
TRBV19 NA ASSAGSLYNEQF
TRBV5-1 NA ASSLVGGGYGYT
TRBV30 NA AWRVTGQRGNTEAF
TRBV5-1 NA ASSPGTVYGYT
TRBV29-1 NA SDSFNYGYT
TRBV30 NA AWRAGTGGYEQY
TRBV6-5 NA ASSYSPGEGTDTQY
TRBV29-1 NA SVEWTGDRNNNEQF